The 16 T cell receptor beta chains given below trace back to one sample, sequenced in a study of blood T cell repertoires in COVID-19. Clones were read by immunoSEQ multiplex PCR, and TCRdb kept only the in-frame ones, dropping some. In the table there are more than 45,000 clones, around nine tenths of which are singletons. Source material: peripheral blood. All receptors come from a man aged 60-69 years with active or convalescent COVID-19.

The rearrangement links TRBV5-4 to TRBJ2-7, with 7 bases that match TRBD1. Germline CDR1 reads SGHNT; CDR2 reads YYREEE (reference sequence). The CDR3 length is 13 residues. The J segment lost 7 bases and the V segment lost 4 bases, leaving 8 bases of the junction unmatched. In DNA form, the CDR3 reads TGTGCCAGCAGCGACGCTACAGGGGTTGAGCAGTACTTC. Its protein is CASSDATGVEQYF.

The DNA for the CDR3 is TGTGCCACCAGTCTTGGAGGCACGTCGGGCCGCGAGCAGTACTTC. Translation: CATSLGGTSGREQYF. The rearrangement links TRBV15 to TRBJ2-7; the D gene is possibly TRBD2 (5 bases). Trimming left V 6 bases short and J 6 bases short, with 21 bases between. From germline, CDR1 is LNHNV and CDR2 YYDKDF (reference sequence). The CDR3 contains 15 residues. The full variable domain, with the rest looked up from reference TRBV15 and TRBJ2-7, is DAMVIQNPRYQVTQFGKPVTLSCSQTLNHNVMYWYQQKSSQAPKLLFHYYDKDFNNEADTPDNFQSRRPNTSFCFLDIRSPGLGDTAMYLCATSLGGTSGREQYFGPGTRLTVT.

Only one count was recorded for this clone. One end of the junction varies from germline; a read error may be responsible. The chain joins TRBV2 to TRBJ1-2; no clear D gene. Per germline, CDR1 SNHLY and CDR2 FYNNEI. The CDR3 has 13 amino acids. Written as DNA, the CDR3 is TGTGCCAGCAGTGGTCTCGGGAACTTTGGCTACACCTTC. Its translation is CASSGLGNFGYTF. Combining the CDR3 with reference TRBV2 and TRBJ1-2 gives the whole variable domain EPEVTQTPSHQVTQMGQEVILRCVPISNHLYFYWYRQILGQKVEFLVSFYNNEISEKSEIFDDQFSVERPDGSNFTLKIRSTKLEDSAMYFCASSGLGNFGYTFGSGTRLTVV.

This clone was observed a few times. The rearrangement links TRBV7-2 to TRBJ2-2; 7 positions agree with TRBD1. This CDR3 has 15 amino acids. The germline CDR1 and CDR2 sequences are SGHTA and FQGNSA. With V trimmed by 4 bases and J by 3 bases, 5 bases remained unmatched. The CDR3 is CASSYLGTDTGELFF. CDR3 DNA sequence: TGTGCCAGCAGCTACTTGGGGACAGACACCGGGGAGCTGTTTTTT.

The chain has TRBV5-5 and TRBJ1-6; D is perhaps TRBD1 (5 bases). The V gene's germline CDR1 is SGHKS and CDR2 YYEKEE (reference sequence). V lost 0 bases and J lost 7, with 8 bases in between. The CDR3 spans 14 residues. For the CDR3, the DNA is TGTGCCAGCAGCTTGGACAGGATAAATTCACCCCTCCACTTT. Translation: CASSLDRINSPLHF.

The chain uses TRBV7-9 and TRBJ1-1; D ambiguous. The CDR3 length is 15 residues. From germline, CDR1 is SEHNR and CDR2 FQNEAQ (reference sequence). V was trimmed by 5 bases and J by 2 bases, leaving 15 bases between them. The CDR3 bases are TGTGCCAGCAGCCCAGCGGCATCAGGAAACACTGAAGCTTTCTTT. This sequence encodes CASSPAASGNTEAFF.

The chain combines TRBV28 with TRBJ2-3, with 8 bases identical to TRBD1. Germline CDR1 MDHEN, CDR2 SYDVKM. With V trimmed by 6 bases and J by 1 base, 6 bases remained unmatched. The CDR3 is 15 amino acids. In nucleotides, the CDR3 is TGTGCCAGCAGAGACCAGACAGGGGGCACAGATACGCAGTATTTT. It encodes CASRDQTGGTDTQYF.

This chain connects TRBV5-1 to TRBJ1-2, with no clear D. V gave up 4 bases and J gave up 2 bases, with 9 bases separating them. Germline CDR1 and CDR2: SGHRS and YFSETQ. CDR3 length equals 13 residues. The CDR3 bases are TGCGCCAGCAGCGAAGTGACAAACTATGGCTACACCTTC. As protein: CASSEVTNYGYTF.

This clone was seen a single time. J is TRBJ1-6 and V is TRBV5-4; 10 bases align to TRBD1. This CDR3 is built from 16 residues. Per the germline V gene, CDR1 is SGHNT and CDR2 is YYREEE (reference sequence). Trimming cost V 4 bases and J 5 bases; bases outside gene matches: 6. The chain's CDR3 is CASSQGTGADNSPLHF. CDR3 nucleotide sequence: TGTGCCAGCAGCCAGGGGACAGGGGCCGATAATTCACCCCTCCACTTT.

V and J are TRBV2 and TRBJ1-2; the match to TRBD1 covers 7 bases. CDR1 is SNHLY, CDR2 FYNNEI, per germline. The junction had 11 bases not matched to a gene; V was cut back by 10 bases and J by 0 bases. The CDR3 runs to 15 residues. CDR3 nucleotides: TGTGCCAACCATTTGGGGACAGAAACTAACTATGGCTACACCTTC. It translates to CANHLGTETNYGYTF.

This chain joins TRBV12-3 or TRBV12-4 and TRBJ1-1; maybe TRBD1 (5 bases). Trimming took off 5 bases at V and 6 bases at J, with 10 bases between the two ends. The CDR3 spans 12 residues. CDR3 sequence reads: CASSQGVPEAFF. Written as DNA, the CDR3 is TGTGCCAGCAGTCAGGGTGTCCCTGAAGCTTTCTTT.

The chain uses TRBV2 and TRBJ1-2; 7 bases agree with TRBD1. The J segment lost 1 base and the V segment lost 8 bases, leaving 10 bases of the junction unmatched. This CDR3 region has 15 residues. CDR1 is SNHLY and CDR2 is FYNNEI in the germline V gene. This CDR3 is CASGQGQALNYGYTF. For the CDR3, the DNA is TGTGCCAGCGGACAAGGACAGGCACTTAACTATGGCTACACCTTC.

Only one count was recorded for this clone. V and J are TRBV5-1 and TRBJ1-2; possibly TRBD1 for D (5 bases). Trimming cost V 2 bases and J 5 bases, with 13 bases left between them. The CDR3 spans 14 residues. Germline CDR1 is SGHRS and CDR2 is YFSETQ. CDR3 nucleotide sequence: TGCGCCAGCAGCTTCCAGGCAGGGCTTTATGGCTACACCTTC. Residues: CASSFQAGLYGYTF.

The gene calls are TRBV5-1 and TRBJ1-1; D not resolved. The V gene's germline CDR1 is SGHRS and CDR2 YFSETQ. V was clipped by 4 bases and J by 0 bases, with 10 bases between them. The CDR3 has 14 amino acids. DNA of the CDR3: TGCGCCAGCAGCATCCCCGAGATGAACACTGAAGCTTTCTTT. As protein: CASSIPEMNTEAFF.

This clone was observed once. The chain joins TRBV29-1 to TRBJ2-1; 8 bases fit TRBD2. Germline V CDR1 and CDR2: SQVTM, ANQGSEA. This CDR3 is built from 16 residues. The junction had 12 bases not matched to a gene; V was cut back by 4 bases and J by 4 bases. CDR3 in DNA: TGCAGCGTTGCTAAGACAGCGGGGGACCTTTACAATGAGCAGTTCTTC. This encodes CSVAKTAGDLYNEQFF.

V and J are TRBV19 and TRBJ1-1; maybe TRBD1 (5 bases). V lost 6 bases and J 4 bases, leaving 12 bases between the germline ends. The CDR3 is 13 amino acids. The V gene's germline CDR1 is LNHDA and CDR2 SQIVND (reference sequence). The CDR3 protein is CASRPAGGTEAFF. DNA of the CDR3: TGTGCCAGTAGGCCGGCCGGGGGCACTGAAGCTTTCTTT.